The source of this T cell receptor beta chain is a study of liver allograft versus peripheral blood T cells. Study in general: Recipients' peripheral blood T cell receptor repertoires were compared with those in transplanted livers. General observations from the study: A difference was reportedly observed between T cell receptor repertoires inside liver allografts and those in peripheral blood.

TCRdb re-derived calls from the reads in MiXCR, one entry per CDR3 protein. The repertoire includes more than 6,000 distinct CDR3 sequences, roughly 17% of them detected once, and about 8% sits in the top ten. By frequency in the sample, this clonotype is medium-sized (0.01 to 0.1%). Its matching antigen is unknown. Trimming left V 6 bases short and J 0 bases short, with 9 bases between. The germline V gene encodes CDR1 MNHEY and CDR2 SVGEGT. The CDR3 length is 14 residues. This chain connects TRBV6-2 or TRBV6-3 to TRBJ1-3; D remains unclear. This TCR was recovered from a human patient who had a liver transplant. Some T cells may trace back to the graft donor. In DNA form, the CDR3 reads TGTGCCAGCAGCCCCGGTAGCTCTGGAAACACCATATATTTT. Protein: CASSPGSSGNTIYF.